These T cell receptor beta chains were read from a single sample in a study of T cell responses to AZD1222 COVID-19 vaccine. Produced via immunoSEQ multiplex PCR; TCRdb's table is partial and in-frame only. Here the sample spans 120,000 or so clones, 88% being singletons. The specimen was peripheral blood, collected 28 days after the second AZD1222 dose. These receptors were collected from an adult who received the AZD1222 COVID-19 vaccine. CDR3s include the opening cysteine and the closing phenylalanine or tryptophan. D genes are given only for firm matches. Size is stated for part of the rows, as once, few or many counts, or as a class when the clone is expanded.

v_call: TRBV7-3; clone_size: NA; j_call: TRBJ1-1; cdr3_length: 18; d_call: TRBD1; cdr3_aa: CASSSGTGGPRSSTEAFF; cdr3_nt: TGTGCCAGCAGCTCCGGGACAGGGGGCCCCAGGTCGAGCACTGAAGCTTTCTTT
v_call: TRBV3-1/TRBV3-2; clone_size: NA; j_call: TRBJ2-3; cdr3_length: 15; d_call: NA; cdr3_aa: CASSQGGGLADTQYF; cdr3_nt: TGTGCCAGCAGCCAAGGGGGGGGCCTTGCAGATACGCAGTATTTT
v_call: TRBV5-1; clone_size: NA; j_call: TRBJ1-1; cdr3_length: 15; d_call: NA; cdr3_aa: CASSLEGELNTEAFF; cdr3_nt: TGCGCCAGCAGCTTAGAGGGGGAACTGAACACTGAAGCTTTCTTT
v_call: TRBV5-4; clone_size: NA; j_call: TRBJ2-3; cdr3_length: 17; d_call: NA; cdr3_aa: CASSLATGSVSTDTQYF; cdr3_nt: TGTGCCAGCAGCTTGGCTACAGGGTCCGTCTCCACAGATACGCAGTATTTT
v_call: TRBV7-9; clone_size: NA; j_call: TRBJ2-7; cdr3_length: 15; d_call: TRBD1; cdr3_aa: CASSFPGQGAHEQYF; cdr3_nt: TGTGCCAGCAGCTTCCCGGGACAGGGGGCCCACGAGCAGTACTTC
v_call: TRBV7-9; clone_size: NA; j_call: TRBJ2-6; cdr3_length: 17; d_call: NA; cdr3_aa: CASSLTRGDPGANVLTF; cdr3_nt: TGTGCCAGCAGCTTAACGAGGGGGGACCCTGGGGCCAACGTCCTGACTTTC
v_call: TRBV9; clone_size: NA; j_call: TRBJ1-1; cdr3_length: 14; d_call: NA; cdr3_aa: CASSPYKGNTEAFF; cdr3_nt: TGTGCCAGCAGCCCCTACAAGGGAAACACTGAAGCTTTCTTT
v_call: TRBV28; clone_size: NA; j_call: TRBJ1-1; cdr3_length: 15; d_call: NA; cdr3_aa: CASSLSRVMNTEAFF; cdr3_nt: TGTGCCAGCAGTTTATCAAGGGTTATGAACACTGAAGCTTTCTTT
v_call: TRBV5-1; clone_size: NA; j_call: TRBJ1-5; cdr3_length: 15; d_call: TRBD1; cdr3_aa: CASSWGGTGGQPQHF; cdr3_nt: TGCGCCAGCAGCTGGGGGGGGACAGGAGGACAGCCCCAGCATTTT
v_call: TRBV28; clone_size: NA; j_call: TRBJ2-5; cdr3_length: 14; d_call: NA; cdr3_aa: CASSSPGGGETQYF; cdr3_nt: TGTGCCAGCAGTTCCCCAGGGGGGGGAGAGACCCAGTACTTC
v_call: TRBV27; clone_size: few; j_call: TRBJ2-7; cdr3_length: 14; d_call: TRBD1; cdr3_aa: CASSLTGTVYEQYF; cdr3_nt: TGTGCCAGCAGTCTTACCGGGACAGTCTACGAGCAGTACTTC
v_call: TRBV5-1; clone_size: NA; j_call: TRBJ2-5; cdr3_length: 12; d_call: NA; cdr3_aa: CASSPSRETQYF; cdr3_nt: TGCGCCAGCAGTCCGTCAAGGGAGACCCAGTACTTC
v_call: TRBV4-2; clone_size: NA; j_call: TRBJ2-2; cdr3_length: 16; d_call: TRBD2; cdr3_aa: CASSPGTSVRPGELFF; cdr3_nt: TGTGCCAGCAGCCCCGGGACTAGCGTACGGCCCGGGGAGCTGTTTTTT
v_call: TRBV19; clone_size: NA; j_call: TRBJ1-3; cdr3_length: 14; d_call: NA; cdr3_aa: CASSSQGSRNTIYF; cdr3_nt: TGTGCCAGTAGTTCCCAGGGGAGTCGGAACACCATATATTTT
v_call: TRBV9; clone_size: NA; j_call: TRBJ1-6; cdr3_length: 13; d_call: NA; cdr3_aa: CASSAARGSPLHF; cdr3_nt: TGTGCCAGCAGCGCCGCCAGGGGTTCACCCCTCCACTTT
v_call: TRBV2; clone_size: NA; j_call: TRBJ1-5; cdr3_length: 15; d_call: TRBD1; cdr3_aa: CASSEQGGSNQPQHF; cdr3_nt: TGTGCCAGCAGTGAACAGGGGGGAAGCAATCAGCCCCAGCATTTT
v_call: TRBV7-2; clone_size: NA; j_call: TRBJ2-3; cdr3_length: 15; d_call: TRBD2; cdr3_aa: CASSWERGDTDTQYF; cdr3_nt: TGTGCCAGCAGCTGGGAACGGGGGGACACAGATACGCAGTATTTT
v_call: TRBV27; clone_size: once; j_call: TRBJ1-1; cdr3_length: 14; d_call: TRBD1; cdr3_aa: CASSRGQALSEAFF; cdr3_nt: TGTGCCAGCTCGCGGGGACAGGCGCTGAGTGAAGCTTTCTTT
v_call: TRBV7-8; clone_size: NA; j_call: TRBJ1-1; cdr3_length: 14; d_call: NA; cdr3_aa: CASSLVQGYTEAFF; cdr3_nt: TGTGCCAGCAGCTTAGTACAGGGCTACACTGAAGCTTTCTTT
v_call: TRBV6-2/TRBV6-3; clone_size: NA; j_call: TRBJ1-5; cdr3_length: 15; d_call: NA; cdr3_aa: CASSYSGAGDQPQHF; cdr3_nt: TGTGCCAGCAGTTACTCTGGGGCAGGGGATCAGCCCCAGCATTTT
v_call: TRBV5-4; clone_size: NA; j_call: TRBJ1-1; cdr3_length: 14; d_call: TRBD1; cdr3_aa: CASSLDRGPTEAFF; cdr3_nt: TGTGCCAGCAGCTTGGACAGGGGGCCCACTGAAGCTTTCTTT
v_call: TRBV27; clone_size: many; j_call: TRBJ2-7; cdr3_length: 13; d_call: NA; cdr3_aa: CASKGRPAYEQYF; cdr3_nt: TGTGCCAGCAAAGGCAGGCCGGCCTACGAGCAGTACTTC
v_call: TRBV7-9; clone_size: NA; j_call: TRBJ1-1; cdr3_length: 16; d_call: NA; cdr3_aa: CASSFPGGPLNTEAFF; cdr3_nt: TGTGCCAGCAGCTTCCCGGGGGGCCCCCTGAACACTGAAGCTTTCTTT
v_call: TRBV28; clone_size: NA; j_call: TRBJ1-4; cdr3_length: 15; d_call: TRBD1; cdr3_aa: CASSSRTGGNEKLFF; cdr3_nt: TGTGCCAGCAGTTCCAGGACAGGGGGAAATGAAAAACTGTTTTTT
v_call: TRBV7-2; clone_size: NA; j_call: TRBJ2-1; cdr3_length: 15; d_call: NA; cdr3_aa: CASSLRDSIYNEQFF; cdr3_nt: TGTGCCAGCAGCTTAAGAGATTCGATTTACAATGAGCAGTTCTTC
v_call: TRBV11-3; clone_size: NA; j_call: TRBJ1-4; cdr3_length: 13; d_call: NA; cdr3_aa: CASSFGTGGKLFF; cdr3_nt: TGTGCCAGCAGCTTCGGAACCGGCGGAAAACTGTTTTTT
v_call: TRBV30; clone_size: few; j_call: TRBJ1-2; cdr3_length: 13; d_call: TRBD1; cdr3_aa: CAWSAGGGGGYTF; cdr3_nt: TGTGCCTGGAGCGCAGGGGGAGGAGGGGGCTACACCTTC
v_call: TRBV28; clone_size: NA; j_call: TRBJ1-2; cdr3_length: 12; d_call: NA; cdr3_aa: CASTTGSSGYTF; cdr3_nt: TGTGCCAGCACCACGGGATCGTCCGGCTACACCTTC
v_call: TRBV9; clone_size: NA; j_call: TRBJ1-1; cdr3_length: 15; d_call: NA; cdr3_aa: CASSGPLALRTEAFF; cdr3_nt: TGTGCCAGCAGCGGCCCCTTGGCCCTTAGGACTGAAGCTTTCTTT
v_call: TRBV5-8; clone_size: NA; j_call: TRBJ1-4; cdr3_length: 15; d_call: TRBD1; cdr3_aa: CASRRTGTGVEKLFF; cdr3_nt: TGTGCCAGCAGGCGAACCGGGACAGGGGTCGAAAAACTGTTTTTT
v_call: TRBV11-3; clone_size: NA; j_call: TRBJ1-1; cdr3_length: 14; d_call: NA; cdr3_aa: CASSPRIRNTEAFF; cdr3_nt: TGTGCCAGCAGCCCACGTATACGGAACACTGAAGCTTTCTTT
v_call: TRBV6-2/TRBV6-3; clone_size: NA; j_call: TRBJ1-2; cdr3_length: 11; d_call: NA; cdr3_aa: CASSYPYGYTF; cdr3_nt: TGTGCCAGCAGTTACCCGTATGGCTACACCTTC
v_call: TRBV11-2; clone_size: few; j_call: TRBJ1-2; cdr3_length: 18; d_call: NA; cdr3_aa: CASTAPRSGPKNSYGYTF; cdr3_nt: TGTGCCAGCACCGCACCCCGGTCTGGGCCTAAAAACTCCTATGGCTACACCTTC
v_call: TRBV28; clone_size: NA; j_call: TRBJ2-7; cdr3_length: 15; d_call: NA; cdr3_aa: CASSPPGHLTYEQYF; cdr3_nt: TGTGCCAGCAGCCCCCCGGGACACCTCACCTACGAGCAGTACTTC
v_call: TRBV7-3; clone_size: NA; j_call: TRBJ2-3; cdr3_length: 14; d_call: TRBD1; cdr3_aa: CASSLTRTGGTQYF; cdr3_nt: TGTGCCAGCAGCTTAACAAGGACAGGCGGTACGCAGTATTTT
v_call: TRBV7-2; clone_size: NA; j_call: TRBJ1-3; cdr3_length: 17; d_call: NA; cdr3_aa: CASSPSDRPFSGNTIYF; cdr3_nt: TGTGCCAGCAGCCCCTCAGACAGGCCTTTCTCTGGAAACACCATATATTTT
v_call: TRBV27; clone_size: NA; j_call: TRBJ2-2; cdr3_length: 19; d_call: NA; cdr3_aa: CASSPVNSRGWRGTGELFF; cdr3_nt: TGTGCCAGCAGCCCCGTAAATTCCCGGGGGTGGAGAGGGACCGGGGAGCTGTTTTTT
v_call: TRBV28; clone_size: NA; j_call: TRBJ1-2; cdr3_length: 11; d_call: NA; cdr3_aa: CASSPSDGYTF; cdr3_nt: TGTGCCAGCAGTCCATCAGATGGCTACACCTTC
v_call: TRBV15; clone_size: NA; j_call: TRBJ2-1; cdr3_length: 11; d_call: NA; cdr3_aa: CATLRGNEQFF; cdr3_nt: TGTGCCACTCTTAGAGGGAATGAGCAGTTCTTC
v_call: TRBV6-2/TRBV6-3; clone_size: many; j_call: TRBJ2-6; cdr3_length: 15; d_call: NA; cdr3_aa: CASSYEASGANVLTF; cdr3_nt: TGTGCCAGCAGTTACGAAGCCTCTGGGGCCAACGTCCTGACTTTC
v_call: TRBV4-3; clone_size: NA; j_call: TRBJ2-7; cdr3_length: 16; d_call: TRBD2; cdr3_aa: CASSQGLAGGPYEQYF; cdr3_nt: TGCGCCAGCAGCCAAGGACTAGCGGGGGGTCCCTACGAGCAGTACTTC
v_call: TRBV15; clone_size: NA; j_call: TRBJ1-1; cdr3_length: 14; d_call: NA; cdr3_aa: CATSFSTGTTEAFF; cdr3_nt: TGTGCCACCAGCTTCTCTACAGGGACCACTGAAGCTTTCTTT
v_call: TRBV7-2; clone_size: NA; j_call: TRBJ2-7; cdr3_length: 17; d_call: TRBD2; cdr3_aa: CASTFSRGLAGGDEQYF; cdr3_nt: TGTGCCAGCACCTTCTCCCGAGGGCTAGCGGGAGGAGACGAGCAGTACTTC
v_call: TRBV25-1; clone_size: NA; j_call: TRBJ1-2; cdr3_length: 12; d_call: NA; cdr3_aa: CASSEFSYGYTF; cdr3_nt: TGTGCCAGCAGTGAATTCAGCTATGGCTACACCTTC
v_call: TRBV5-1; clone_size: NA; j_call: TRBJ2-7; cdr3_length: 12; d_call: NA; cdr3_aa: CASSLSVSEQYF; cdr3_nt: TGCGCCAGCAGCTTATCGGTTTCCGAGCAGTACTTC
v_call: TRBV3-1/TRBV3-2; clone_size: NA; j_call: TRBJ1-6; cdr3_length: 15; d_call: NA; cdr3_aa: CASSQGSSYNSPLHF; cdr3_nt: TGTGCCAGCAGCCAGGGGAGCTCCTATAATTCACCCCTCCACTTT
v_call: TRBV7-9; clone_size: NA; j_call: TRBJ1-1; cdr3_length: 12; d_call: TRBD1; cdr3_aa: CAGTGERGEAFF; cdr3_nt: TGTGCCGGAACAGGGGAGCGAGGTGAAGCTTTCTTT
v_call: TRBV4-1; clone_size: NA; j_call: TRBJ1-2; cdr3_length: 18; d_call: NA; cdr3_aa: CASSQATTQGNTNYGYTF; cdr3_nt: TGCGCCAGCAGCCAAGCAACAACCCAGGGGAACACTAACTATGGCTACACCTTC
v_call: TRBV4-2; clone_size: NA; j_call: TRBJ2-2; cdr3_length: 17; d_call: TRBD1; cdr3_aa: CASSQERPGQGTGELFF; cdr3_nt: TGTGCCAGCAGCCAAGAAAGACCGGGACAGGGAACCGGGGAGCTGTTTTTT
v_call: TRBV7-2; clone_size: NA; j_call: TRBJ2-7; cdr3_length: 15; d_call: TRBD1; cdr3_aa: CATQRSGTGVYEQYF; cdr3_nt: TGTGCCACTCAAAGATCCGGGACAGGGGTCTACGAGCAGTACTTC
v_call: TRBV15; clone_size: NA; j_call: TRBJ2-4; cdr3_length: 13; d_call: NA; cdr3_aa: CATSNPTRSIQYF; cdr3_nt: TGTGCCACCAGCAATCCGACGAGGAGCATTCAGTACTTC
v_call: TRBV10-3; clone_size: NA; j_call: TRBJ1-1; cdr3_length: 14; d_call: NA; cdr3_aa: CAISAGVDSTEAFF; cdr3_nt: TGTGCCATCAGTGCAGGGGTTGATAGCACTGAAGCTTTCTTT
v_call: TRBV28; clone_size: NA; j_call: TRBJ2-1; cdr3_length: 12; d_call: NA; cdr3_aa: CASLAVPNEQFF; cdr3_nt: TGTGCCAGCTTAGCGGTTCCCAATGAGCAGTTCTTC
v_call: TRBV4-3; clone_size: NA; j_call: TRBJ2-6; cdr3_length: 18; d_call: NA; cdr3_aa: CASSQDRASSSGANVLTF; cdr3_nt: TGCGCCAGCAGCCAAGATAGGGCCAGCTCCTCTGGGGCCAACGTCCTGACTTTC
v_call: TRBV7-3; clone_size: few; j_call: TRBJ1-1; cdr3_length: 14; d_call: NA; cdr3_aa: CASSLRGAGTEAFF; cdr3_nt: TGTGCCAGCAGCTTAAGAGGGGCGGGCACTGAAGCTTTCTTT